The following is a T cell receptor (beta chain) sequence with its context. This clone has just a few counts. Its antigen is currently not known. No qualities accompany the bases; no much larger clone lies one base away. The source of the sample is a study of cytomegalovirus exposure and HLA in healthy donors (dated by TCRdb to the late 2010s). Concerning the study at large: An earlier analysis of a few hundred of the donors reported 276 Gb of sequence data and 90 million to 120 million unique TCR beta sequences obtained from 180 million or so T cells. An early release that covered some 630 HLA-typed donors contained around 300 gigabases of sequencing data and roughly 84 million unique TCR sequences. The genetic ancestry cluster associated with self-reported Caucasian donors included 70% to 85% of the roughly 400 genotyped donors. The study aimed to test whether cataloging public T cell receptors could reveal signatures of past pathogen exposure. The study profiled the T cell repertoires of hundreds of subjects by immunosequencing and related them to cytomegalovirus serostatus. In addition to the first cohort of 650 to 800 subjects, a separate validation cohort of 120 different subjects was used. High-throughput TCR immunosequencing, statistical association of individual TCRs with disease status, and machine learning were combined to predict cytomegalovirus infection status. In a later analysis, previously published TCR beta repertoires from 600 to 850 donors were re-analyzed and high-resolution HLA genotyping was added so that TCR occurrence patterns could be studied. Rather than using new phenotypic data, the later analysis identified candidate immune exposures from TCR beta sequences and from how often those sequences occurred across donors. An earlier analysis of roughly 580 of the donors used high-throughput TCR beta sequencing to judge whether each TCR beta V gene segment behaved as functional or pseudogenic. Donor age, sex, ethnicity and CMV serostatus were compiled alongside the repertoire data. Genome-wide SNP genotypes for about 60% of the roughly 700 donors were used in a later genetic analysis, which treated that subset as a discovery cohort. Every discovery cohort repertoire had been produced on one sequencing platform. HLA typing included class I and class II loci at four-digit resolution. The number of donors typed differed by locus, with 629-630 for A, B, C, DRB1 and DQB1, over 500 for DQA1, 600 to 610 for DPA1, and over 400 for DPB1. Four to six DR-DQ haplotypes were handled as single units for association and clustering, since linkage in the cohort was strong. Across some 400 genotyped donors of the cohort, an average of roughly 200,000 unique TCR beta nucleotide sequences per donor were sequenced, and about a sixth of those sequences were non-productive. On the study overall, not on this receptor specifically: In vitro tests confirmed that three of the cytomegalovirus-associated TCR beta chains recognize cytomegalovirus antigens. HLA typing was unavailable for some donors at each locus, so association tests used only the typed subset. In a later genetic analysis, fewer N-insertions in productive TCRs were reported among donors in an Asian-associated ancestry cluster than the roughly 700-donor mean. The cohort was sequenced for TCR beta chains only, and without alpha or paired-chain data the features that could be detected were limited. Most TCR sequences were seen in very few donors, while some public TCRs were found in many individuals. The 87-base-pair reads could not distinguish some IMGT-functional V segments, including TRBV6-2 and TRBV6-3, so those segments were excluded. It was suggested by the authors that the approach could potentially be generalized to other disease states and immunological phenotypes. Strong co-occurrence of HLA alleles, especially DR and DQ, made assigning TCR associations to individual alleles difficult. In an earlier analysis of 587 of the donors, most TCR beta V segments appeared in productive rearrangements about 90% or about 30% of the time, broadly matching IMGT annotations. In a later analysis, HLA-associated TCR beta chains showed more clonal expansion and lower generation probabilities than non-associated chains that were equally common. V-gene and J-gene trimming of TCR beta chains was associated with a missense DCLRE1C variant in a later genetic analysis, and the association was replicated in an independent cohort. In a later analysis, TCR association rates were found to vary across HLA loci, with the most associated TCRs seen for DRB1 alleles and the fewest for HLA-C alleles. According to a later analysis, parvovirus B19, influenza, CMV and Epstein-Barr virus appeared linked to several top co-occurrence clusters. The earlier analysis of nearly 600 of the donors excluded 15 to 20 rarely observed V segments, including chromosome 9 orphons, because counts were too low. The classifier was reported to diagnose cytomegalovirus status with high specificity and sensitivity in both the original and validation cohorts. Presence/absence analyses assumed roughly uniform sequencing depth across donors, an assumption that may not hold. A group of highly shared sequence variants was considered likely to be a technical artifact of the sequencing pipeline. A further reported finding was that TCR beta sequences accurately predicted the HLA-A and HLA-B alleles for most subjects in the first cohort. At a false discovery rate of 0.05, a later analysis linked some 18,000 TCR beta sequences to specific HLA alleles. The study gave a list of 150 to 200 TCR beta chains associated with cytomegalovirus. Most CMV-associated TCR beta chains appeared to be HLA-restricted in a later analysis, and the HLA associations seemed to be driven largely by CMV exposure. The only immune exposure information available for the cohort was CMV serostatus. Linkage disequilibrium might explain the correlated functional status among segregating V segments, but an unknown experimental factor could not be excluded.

The library was prepared using the immunoSEQ multiplex PCR assay. The multiplex PCR relied on a mix of 60 forward primers for TCR Vbeta segments and 13 reverse primers for TCR Jbeta segments. The CDR3 region of rearranged TCR beta genes was amplified from genomic DNA with a multiplex PCR assay. The amplified TCR beta libraries were sequenced on the Illumina HiSeq System as 87-base-pair reads. The authors' analysis ran thus. A later analysis tallied around 82 million unique TCR beta chains across the 666 repertoires, and about 12 million of those chains were shared by two or more donors. Raw reads were error-corrected and collapsed into unique sequences with a nearest-neighbor algorithm that merged closely related sequences to remove PCR and sequencing errors. CDR3 sequences were aligned to IMGT reference sequences to assign V, D and J gene segments. For a sequence to be retained, a match of at least six nucleotides to both a V gene segment and a J gene segment was required. A rearrangement counted as productive if the CDR3 had no stop codons and remained in frame with V and J, and every other rearrangement counted as non-productive. Following IMGT convention, CDR3 was defined as the stretch from the second conserved V-encoded cysteine up to the conserved J-encoded phenylalanine. Sequences without an unambiguous match to a single V gene segment were excluded from the earlier analysis of several hundred of the donors. In an earlier analysis of 450 to 750 of the donors, a V segment was called functional when productive rearrangements were above 56.7%, and segregating when the standard deviation between donors exceeded 5%. A statistical classification framework was built for diagnosing cytomegalovirus status from the catalog of TCR beta chain sequences. In a later analysis, V and J genes were assigned by comparing TCR nucleotide sequences against IMGT/GENE-DB human TR gene sequences. Using the TCRdist pipeline, a later analysis assigned CDR3 sequences along with most-parsimonious VDJ recombination scenarios. In a later analysis, each TCR beta chain was defined by its CDR3 amino acid sequence together with its V-gene family, and reads lacking a unique V-gene family were excluded. To address suspected cross-contamination and a sequencing artifact, a later analysis removed roughly 640 highly shared, low-generation-probability nucleotide sequences. In a later analysis, a clonal expansion index for each public chain was calculated from normalized within-repertoire ranks of inferred template counts. A later analysis computed generation probabilities with a VDJ recombination model fitted to out-of-frame rearrangements, and checked the results against IGoR. Hypergeometric tests were used in a later analysis to score TCR-TCR, TCR-HLA and TCR-CMV co-occurrence, with a repertoire-size bias correction applied to the TCR pairs. A later analysis estimated false discovery rates by permuting HLA or CMV assignments 20 times. In a later analysis, co-occurring TCRs were grouped using DBSCAN, and TCRdist sequence similarity was added for clustering within HLA-allele-positive subsets. Repertoires with fewer than 30,000 or more than 120,000 public chains, plus five repertoires with anomalous nucleotide sharing, were excluded from co-occurrence clustering. TCRdb obtained this table from immuneACCESS and retained in-frame rearrangements with V and J assigned. These tables miss some clones; where compared with another copy, unresolved V genes account for less than half of the shortfall, and the remainder is unexplained. The DNA was the basis for D and trimming; V, J and clone size are from that table. Within this sample are approximately 140,000 clones, with roughly three quarters of them counted one time only. The biggest ten clones account for 4.9% of the sample.

The cohort consisted of 600 or so healthy bone marrow donors. Cohort members were all nominally healthy when sampled, although unrecorded immune exposures were likely present. The donor tested CMV seronegative, placing the donor among the 350 or so seronegative members of the cohort. Each donor provided a peripheral blood sample, and peripheral blood mononuclear cells were used for TCR beta sequencing. Genomic DNA was extracted from the blood cell samples with the Qiagen DNeasy Blood Extraction Kit. Relative to germline, V is 0 bases shorter and J is 1 base shorter, with 10 bases between their ends. Spanning cysteine to phenylalanine, the CDR3 consists of 15 amino acids. Only the CDR3 DNA is retained, 45 bases long and in frame from the first base. Per the germline V gene (reference sequence), SGHNT is the CDR1 and YYREEE is the CDR2.

The TCR was taken from a woman aged 45-60 years in good health and CMV-seronegative. Sequenced input: PBMCs. The chain is made from TRBV5-4 and TRBJ1-1; too little of a D gene remains to name it. The CDR3: CASSLGGRGNTEAFF. The DNA sequence reads TGTGCCAGCAGCTTGGGGGGTCGGGGGAACACTGAAGCTTTCTTT.